This TCR beta chain was recorded in a study of cytomegalovirus exposure and HLA in healthy donors. Study in general: One earlier analysis, a look at about 179 million T cells, found around 110 million unique TCR beta sequences.

Study observations and caveats: When analyzed later, the rates of TCR association showed variation by HLA locus, with DRB1 the most and HLA-C the fewest.

Turning to this clone: What it binds is not known.

13 Jbeta primers and 60 Vbeta primers were used for the PCR. Only in-frame clones appear in the TCRdb table, and some are missing; sequencing was by immunoSEQ multiplex PCR. The data hold fewer than 95,000 clones, with roughly three quarters observed a single time. The germline CDR1 and CDR2 sequences are SGDLS and YYNGEE. The CDR3 runs 15 residues. J gave up 4 bases and V 3 bases, and 5 bases lay outside the gene matches. This clonotype was obtained from a man in his forties or fifties in good health and CMV-seronegative. What was sequenced was PBMCs. This chain links TRBV9 with TRBJ2-1; 9 bases agree with TRBD1. CDR3 in amino acids: CASSATGGAYNEQFF. The CDR3 coding sequence is TGTGCCAGCAGCGCCACAGGGGGCGCTTACAATGAGCAGTTCTTC.